These T cell receptor beta chains were read from a single sample in a study of monozygotic twins with inflammatory bowel disease. After re-calling the 5' RACE reads, TCRdb lists one entry per CDR3 protein, DNA absent. Listed are just over 300,000 distinct CDR3 sequences; roughly 5.2% falls within the top ten. Material for sequencing was blood. The receptors stem from a human donor with ulcerative colitis or Crohn's disease, or a healthy co-twin of an affected twin (not recorded which). Both conserved end residues are part of each CDR3. Fields, in order: J gene, V gene, CDR3 protein.

J gene: TRBJ2-2
V gene: TRBV4-3
CDR3 protein: CASSQDSTENTGELFF

J gene: TRBJ1-5
V gene: TRBV3-1
CDR3 protein: CASSRSTGDSNQPQHF

J gene: TRBJ2-1
V gene: TRBV9
CDR3 protein: CASSVAGDSYNEQFF

J gene: TRBJ2-1
V gene: TRBV12-3/TRBV12-4
CDR3 protein: CASSLGRIKQFF

J gene: TRBJ2-1
V gene: TRBV7-8
CDR3 protein: CASSLRGQRELRAYNEQFF

J gene: TRBJ2-6
V gene: TRBV30
CDR3 protein: CAWSATGANVLTF

J gene: TRBJ2-2
V gene: TRBV5-1
CDR3 protein: CASSLSAGNTGELFF

J gene: TRBJ2-7
V gene: TRBV5-1
CDR3 protein: CASSLWGLAGNTYEQYF

J gene: TRBJ2-5
V gene: TRBV11-2
CDR3 protein: CASSLRGEEETQYF

J gene: TRBJ1-2
V gene: TRBV20-1
CDR3 protein: CSARQGIYGYTF

J gene: TRBJ2-4
V gene: TRBV20-1
CDR3 protein: CSARDRGQAKNIQYF

J gene: TRBJ2-3
V gene: TRBV3-1
CDR3 protein: CASSQEVAGGFTDTQYF

J gene: TRBJ2-1
V gene: TRBV28
CDR3 protein: CASRGTGYNEQFF

J gene: TRBJ2-1
V gene: TRBV10-3
CDR3 protein: CAISELVNEQFF

J gene: TRBJ1-5
V gene: TRBV6-1
CDR3 protein: CASRDRGYSNQPQHF

J gene: TRBJ2-7
V gene: TRBV20-1
CDR3 protein: CSAAPSRTGGQYEQYF

J gene: TRBJ1-2
V gene: TRBV27
CDR3 protein: CASSLKFQGVGGYTF

J gene: TRBJ2-5
V gene: TRBV11-2
CDR3 protein: CASSLRGQYPGVYQETQYF

J gene: TRBJ1-1
V gene: TRBV12-3/TRBV12-4
CDR3 protein: CASRNQTNTEAFF

J gene: TRBJ2-2
V gene: TRBV29-1
CDR3 protein: CSVEAAATGTGLTGELFF

J gene: TRBJ1-1
V gene: TRBV12-3/TRBV12-4
CDR3 protein: CASSLATGGRTEAFF

J gene: TRBJ1-6
V gene: TRBV11-3
CDR3 protein: CASSLDCLGSRNSPLHF

J gene: TRBJ2-3
V gene: TRBV6-5
CDR3 protein: CASRAPTIAGATDTQYF

J gene: TRBJ2-7
V gene: TRBV18
CDR3 protein: CASSRTRTSYEQYF

J gene: TRBJ2-1
V gene: TRBV5-6
CDR3 protein: CASSWDSYNEQFF

J gene: TRBJ2-1
V gene: TRBV4-2
CDR3 protein: CASSQVVWGLAESYNEQFF

J gene: TRBJ2-5
V gene: TRBV12-3/TRBV12-4
CDR3 protein: CASSLQGRDLQETQYF

J gene: TRBJ1-2
V gene: TRBV6-2/TRBV6-3
CDR3 protein: CASRSGTASAAYGYTF

J gene: TRBJ1-3
V gene: TRBV20-1
CDR3 protein: CSAWDRRRLTGNTIYF

J gene: TRBJ1-2
V gene: TRBV9
CDR3 protein: CASSPGQGDGGYTF